Below are 9 T cell receptor beta chains sequenced from a single sample in a study of cytomegalovirus exposure and HLA in healthy donors. Use of 60 Vbeta and 13 Jbeta primers characterized the PCR. The repertoire was sequenced with immunoSEQ multiplex PCR; TCRdb's copy has only in-frame clones and lacks some. This table has some 190,000 clones, approximately 79% appearing once. The sample taken for sequencing was PBMCs. All receptors derive from a young woman in good health and CMV-seronegative.

The rearrangement uses TRBV19 and TRBJ1-1, with D possibly being TRBD1 (5 bases). The V end was cut by 5 bases, the J end by 3 bases, with 13 bases between. The CDR3 contains 14 residues. Germline CDR1 and CDR2: LNHDA and SQIVND (reference sequence). The CDR3 nucleotides read TGTGCCAGTAGTGCCCCTTGGGGGGACACTGAAGCTTTCTTT. It translates to CASSAPWGDTEAFF. Using reference TRBV19 and TRBJ1-1 for the parts outside the CDR3, the full variable domain is DGGITQSPKYLFRKEGQNVTLSCEQNLNHDAMYWYRQDPGQGLRLIYYSQIVNDFQKGDIAEGYSVSREKKESFPLTVTSAQKNPTAFYLCASSAPWGDTEAFFGQGTRLTVV.

The V and J genes are TRBV18 and TRBJ2-5; 7 bases agree with TRBD2. The J segment lost 2 bases and the V segment lost 6 bases, leaving 9 bases of the junction unmatched. This CDR3 has 15 residues. Germline CDR1 KGHSH, CDR2 LQKENI. The CDR3 region has the DNA TGTGCCAGCTCGGGATCGGGGGGTAAACAAGAGACCCAGTACTTC. Translated: CASSGSGGKQETQYF.

This clone was recorded a few times. The chain carries TRBV5-1 and TRBJ2-7, with a tentative D call TRBD1 (6 bases). CDR3 length equals 14 residues. The germline CDR1 and CDR2 sequences are SGHRS and YFSETQ. V lost 0 bases and J 3 bases, leaving 10 bases between the germline ends. The CDR3 reads CASSLGQGYYEQYF. Written as DNA, the CDR3 is TGCGCCAGCAGCTTGGGGCAGGGGTACTACGAGCAGTACTTC.

The chain is built from TRBV5-1 and TRBJ2-3, with 8 bases aligning to TRBD1. CDR1 is SGHRS, CDR2 YFSETQ, per germline. With 4 bases clipped from V and 2 bases from J, the junction kept 6 bases outside the gene matches. CDR3 size: 15 residues. In DNA form, the CDR3 reads TGCGCCAGCAGCACGGGACAGGCCGACACAGATACGCAGTATTTT. Encoded protein: CASSTGQADTDTQYF.

This chain connects TRBV7-2 to TRBJ2-5; the D gene is possibly TRBD2 (6 bases). The CDR3 sequence is 12 residues long. V shed 5 bases and J shed 9 bases, with 13 bases lying between them. Germline-derived CDR1 and CDR2 are SGHTA and FQGNSA. The CDR3 nucleotides are TGTGCCAGCAGCCTGGCAAGGGAGGCCCAGTACTTC. Protein: CASSLAREAQYF.

V usage is TRBV9 and J usage is TRBJ2-3; D not certain. V lost 3 bases and J lost 6, with 14 bases in between. The CDR3 covers 14 residues. Germline V gene data show CDR1 as SGDLS and CDR2 as YYNGEE. The CDR3 is CASSGHLSSDTQYF. The CDR3 coding sequence is TGTGCCAGCAGCGGACACCTTTCGTCGGATACGCAGTATTTT.

The rearrangement links TRBV19 to TRBJ1-5, with TRBD1 matching over 7 bases. V lost 7 bases, J lost 3 bases, and 9 bases stayed unmatched. The CDR3 has 15 amino acids. The V gene's germline CDR1 is LNHDA and CDR2 SQIVND (reference sequence). In DNA form, the CDR3 reads TGTGCCAGTAAGGTTGGGACAGACATCAATCAGCCCCAGCATTTT. Amino acid sequence: CASKVGTDINQPQHF.

The chain links TRBV15 to TRBJ1-5; weak D call: TRBD1 (6 bases). The CDR3 covers 16 residues. CDR1 and CDR2 from the germline V gene are LNHNV and YYDKDF (reference sequence). Trimming stripped 1 base from V and 7 bases from J, with 17 bases between. CDR3 coding DNA: TGTGCCACCAGCAGAGTATTTGGGACACGGGGCCAGCCCCAGCATTTT. It translates to CATSRVFGTRGQPQHF. Full variable domain (remainder filled in from reference TRBV15 and TRBJ1-5): DAMVIQNPRYQVTQFGKPVTLSCSQTLNHNVMYWYQQKSSQAPKLLFHYYDKDFNNEADTPDNFQSRRPNTSFCFLDIRSPGLGDTAMYLCATSRVFGTRGQPQHFGDGTRLSIL.

The CDR3 DNA reads as TGTGCCAGCAGTCCAGCCGAGGGTGTTGAGACCCAGTACTTC. It yields the protein CASSPAEGVETQYF. The V and J genes are TRBV27 and TRBJ2-5; maybe TRBD2 (5 bases). The CDR3 is 14 residues long. Germline loops: CDR1 MNHEY, CDR2 SMNVEV (reference sequence). V was trimmed by 5 bases and J by 5 bases, leaving 15 bases between them.